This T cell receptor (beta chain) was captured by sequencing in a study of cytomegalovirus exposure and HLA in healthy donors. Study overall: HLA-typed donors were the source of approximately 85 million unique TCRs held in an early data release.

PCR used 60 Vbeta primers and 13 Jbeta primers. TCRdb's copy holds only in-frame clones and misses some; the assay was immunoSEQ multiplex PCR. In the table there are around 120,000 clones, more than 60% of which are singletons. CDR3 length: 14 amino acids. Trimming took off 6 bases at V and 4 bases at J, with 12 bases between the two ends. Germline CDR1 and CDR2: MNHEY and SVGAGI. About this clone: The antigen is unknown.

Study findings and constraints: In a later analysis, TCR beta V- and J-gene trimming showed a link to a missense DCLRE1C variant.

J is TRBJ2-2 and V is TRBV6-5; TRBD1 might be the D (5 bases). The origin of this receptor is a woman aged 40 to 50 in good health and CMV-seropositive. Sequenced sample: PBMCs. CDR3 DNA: TGTGCCAGCAGATCCCACGACAGCACCGGGGAGCTGTTTTTT. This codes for CASRSHDSTGELFF.